The 27 T cell receptor beta chains below come from one sample, sequenced in a study of blood T cell repertoires in COVID-19. This table comes from immunoSEQ multiplex PCR, and its TCRdb copy is limited to in-frame clones, with some not included. The data contain 65,000 to 90,000 clones, more than 75% of them seen just once; the ten biggest clones take up about 10%. Material for sequencing was peripheral blood. These receptors all stem from a man aged 60-69 years with acute or convalescent COVID-19.

CDR3 amino acids: CASSPQDRSETQYF. In nucleotides, the CDR3 is TGTGCCAGCAGTCCACAGGACAGGTCGGAGACCCAGTACTTC. The rearrangement links TRBV27 to TRBJ2-5; TRBD1 matches at 7 bases. Per germline, CDR1 MNHEY and CDR2 SMNVEV (reference sequence). V dropped 5 bases and J dropped 5; count of bases not matched to a gene: 8. The CDR3 runs 14 residues.

This clone has just a few counts. The chain employs TRBV7-8 and TRBJ1-2; a possible D gene is TRBD1 (5 bases). The CDR3 is made up of 16 amino acids. Trimming took 1 base from V and 7 from J, leaving 19 bases between them. The germline CDR1 and CDR2 sequences are SGHVS and FQNEAQ. The DNA of the CDR3 is TGTGCCAGCAGCTTAGACTCAAAGGGTTGGGGCGCTGGCTACACCTTC. This gives the protein CASSLDSKGWGAGYTF.

There are a few counts of this clone. This chain uses TRBV27 with TRBJ2-7; D gene unclear. The CDR3 is 13 amino acids. V gave up 10 bases and J gave up 0 bases, with 13 bases separating them. The germline V gene encodes CDR1 MNHEY and CDR2 SMNVEV (reference sequence). The CDR3 nucleotides are TGTGCCACCCGAACGAGGAGCTCCTACGAGCAGTACTTC. This codes for CATRTRSSYEQYF.

The genes are TRBV3-1 (or the pseudogene TRBV3-2) and TRBJ1-5, with 8 bases fitting TRBD1. The CDR3 covers 14 residues. Trimming cost V 1 base and J 4 bases; bases outside gene matches: 0. The germline gives CDR1 LGHDT, CDR2 YNNKEL (reference sequence). The DNA of the CDR3 is TGTGCCAGCAGCCAAGGGACAGGGAATCAGCCCCAGCATTTT. Its translation is CASSQGTGNQPQHF.

This chain links TRBV24-1 with TRBJ2-3; a possible D gene is TRBD2 (5 bases). The ends were cut back, 9 bases at V and 5 bases at J, with 23 bases in the middle. The germline V gene has CDR1 KGHDR and CDR2 SFDVKD. This CDR3 comprises 16 residues. The CDR3 nucleotides are TGTGCCACCGGACTTAACGGACCGACGACTAAAGATACGCAGTATTTT. Translating gives CATGLNGPTTKDTQYF.

The chain employs TRBV5-1 and TRBJ1-3, with 11 nucleotides matching TRBD1. Germline-derived CDR1 and CDR2 are SGHRS and YFSETQ. V dropped 4 bases and J dropped 8; count of bases not matched to a gene: 5. CDR3 length equals 14 residues. Written as DNA, the CDR3 is TGCGCCAGCAGCATGGGACAGGGGGGCGACACCATATATTTT. Its translation: CASSMGQGGDTIYF.

This chain uses TRBV28 with TRBJ1-2; 7 positions agree with TRBD1. This CDR3 is built from 14 residues. J lost 1 base, V lost 2 bases, and 1 base had no gene match. The germline gives CDR1 MDHEN, CDR2 SYDVKM. The CDR3 DNA sequence: TGTGCCAGCAGTTTAGGACAGGTTAACTATGGCTACACCTTC. Amino acids: CASSLGQVNYGYTF.

The chain combines TRBV7-2 with TRBJ2-3, with a possible D match to TRBD2 (7 bases). This CDR3 spans 16 amino acids. Trimming took 1 base from V and 7 from J, leaving 18 bases between them. Germline CDR1 and CDR2: SGHTA and FQGNSA. Written as DNA, the CDR3 is TGTGCCAGCAGCTTAGGGACGGGGGGCCAGGGAAATACGCAGTATTTT. Protein product: CASSLGTGGQGNTQYF.

By share, this clone counts as medium-sized. The CDR3 spells CASSEEAGLSNQPQHF. The CDR3 nucleotides read TGTGCCAGCAGTGAAGAGGCAGGGCTAAGCAATCAGCCCCAGCATTTT. The chain employs TRBV6-1 and TRBJ1-5, with D possibly TRBD1 on 5 matching bases. Germline CDR1 and CDR2: MNHNS and SASEGT. There are 16 residues in the CDR3. Between the trimmed V and J ends, which lost 1 base and 1 base, there was a span of 11 bases.

V and J are TRBV19 and TRBJ1-1; possibly TRBD1 for D (5 bases). Germline V CDR1 and CDR2: LNHDA, SQIVND (reference sequence). The CDR3 sequence is 15 residues long. V dropped 3 bases and J dropped 5 bases, with 16 bases sitting between them. The CDR3 DNA reads TGTGCCAGTAGTATGTACCGGGGGGAAGGGACTGAAGCTTTCTTT. Residues: CASSMYRGEGTEAFF.

The rearrangement joins TRBV5-1 to TRBJ2-7; 9 nucleotides match TRBD2. Germline V CDR1 and CDR2: SGHRS, YFSETQ. V lost 1 base to trimming and J lost 4 bases; unmatched junction nucleotides: 3. The CDR3 sequence is 14 residues long. The CDR3 is CASSLLTSGYEQYF. CDR3 coding DNA: TGCGCCAGCAGCTTGTTGACTAGCGGATACGAGCAGTACTTC.

The chain is built from TRBV5-6 and TRBJ2-7; D is possibly TRBD1 (5 bases). Germline CDR1 reads SGHDT; CDR2 reads YYEEEE. V lost 5 bases and J lost 2, with 8 bases in between. This CDR3 has 12 amino acids. CDR3 loop: CASRGETYEQYF. Here the CDR3 DNA reads TGTGCCAGCAGAGGGGAAACCTACGAGCAGTACTTC.

The chain employs TRBV5-1 and TRBJ2-7; no reliable D call. CDR1 and CDR2 from the germline V gene are SGHRS and YFSETQ. This CDR3 has 11 amino acids. Trimming removed 0 bases from V and 7 bases from J, with 5 bases in between. The CDR3 loop reads CASSLESEQYF. Here the CDR3 DNA reads TGCGCCAGCAGCTTGGAATCGGAGCAGTACTTC. The full variable domain, completed using reference TRBV5-1 and TRBJ2-7, is KAGVTQTPRYLIKTRGQQVTLSCSPISGHRSVSWYQQTPGQGLQFLFEYFSETQRNKGNFPGRFSGRQFSNSRSEMNVSTLELGDSALYLCASSLESEQYFGPGTRLTVT.

The chain uses TRBV14 and TRBJ2-3; 8 nucleotides line up with TRBD2. CDR1 is SGHDN and CDR2 is FVKESK in the germline V gene. The CDR3 consists of 16 residues. Trimming cost V 4 bases and J 6 bases; bases outside gene matches: 12. The CDR3, as DNA: TGTGCCAGCAGCCCCCAGACTAGCGCCCTCGGGGATACGCAGTATTTT. Translated: CASSPQTSALGDTQYF.

J is TRBJ2-1 and V is TRBV2; D is unresolved. The CDR3 is 14 residues long. CDR1 is SNHLY and CDR2 is FYNNEI in the germline V gene. V was shortened by 2 bases and J by 5 bases, with 10 bases between the two germline ends. The CDR3 here is CASSERWLDNEQFF. The CDR3 coding sequence is TGTGCCAGCAGTGAACGTTGGCTCGACAATGAGCAGTTCTTC.

V and J are TRBV7-3 and TRBJ1-6; 9 positions match TRBD1. This CDR3 contains 15 residues. V shed 5 bases and J 8 bases; nucleotides not matched to a gene: 7. Per the germline V gene, CDR1 is SGHTA and CDR2 is FQGTGA. The CDR3: CASSLTGGSDSPLHF. The CDR3 DNA reads TGTGCCAGCAGCCTTACAGGGGGCTCGGATTCACCCCTCCACTTT.

V gene TRBV5-1 combines with J gene TRBJ1-2; TRBD1 matches 8 bases. CDR1 and CDR2 (germline): SGHRS, YFSETQ. J lost 6 bases, V lost 0 bases, and 7 bases had no gene match. The length of the CDR3 is 15 residues. The CDR3 bases are TGCGCCAGCAGCTTGGCCCATCAGGGGGCCCATGGCTACACCTTC. Encoded protein: CASSLAHQGAHGYTF.

The chain couples TRBV10-2 to TRBJ2-5; TRBD1 matches 10 bases. This CDR3 contains 15 residues. The trim removed 10 bases at V and 3 bases at J, leaving 11 bases unmatched. The germline V gene has CDR1 WSHSY and CDR2 SAAADI. Here the CDR3 reads CATVGGTGEKETQYF. The CDR3 coding sequence is TGCGCCACCGTAGGGGGGACAGGGGAGAAAGAGACCCAGTACTTC.

This clone has more than one count but fewer than ten. This chain links TRBV5-1 with TRBJ1-2, with D hard to call. This CDR3 contains 14 residues. Trimming took off 6 bases at V and 1 base at J, with 13 bases between the two ends. The germline V gene has CDR1 SGHRS and CDR2 YFSETQ. The CDR3 protein is CASNPDGLNYGYTF. The CDR3 DNA reads as TGCGCCAGCAACCCGGACGGACTTAACTATGGCTACACCTTC.

J is TRBJ2-1 and V is TRBV6-5; possibly TRBD1 for D (5 bases). Trimming cost V 2 bases and J 0 bases, with 8 bases left between them. The length of the CDR3 is 15 residues. Germline loops: CDR1 MNHEY, CDR2 SVGAGI. In DNA, the CDR3 is TGTGCCAGCAGTTACGAGCAGGGCTCCTACAATGAGCAGTTCTTC. Translation: CASSYEQGSYNEQFF.

The V call is TRBV3-1 (or the pseudogene TRBV3-2), the J call TRBJ2-1; 10 positions match TRBD2. V was pared by 1 base and J by 7 bases, with 4 bases of the junction left unmatched. The CDR3 length is 15 residues. The germline V gene has CDR1 LGHDT and CDR2 YNNKEL (reference sequence). CDR3 DNA: TGTGCCAGCAGCCAAGCCAGCGGGGGGGGAAATGAGCAGTTCTTC. This codes for CASSQASGGGNEQFF.

V gene TRBV9 combines with J gene TRBJ2-5; no definite D call. Per the germline V gene, CDR1 is SGDLS and CDR2 is YYNGEE. Between the trimmed V and J ends, which lost 2 bases and 0 bases, there was a span of 5 bases. This CDR3 is 13 amino acids long. This CDR3 reads CASSVRDQETQYF. In nucleotides, the CDR3 is TGTGCCAGCAGCGTCCGGGACCAAGAGACCCAGTACTTC.

The rearrangement links TRBV11-2 to TRBJ2-7; 10 nucleotides align to TRBD1. The germline gives CDR1 SGHAT, CDR2 FQNNGV. This CDR3 has 13 amino acids. V dropped 3 bases and J dropped 5; count of bases not matched to a gene: 1. CDR3 region: CASSFGTGDEQYF. As DNA, the CDR3 is TGTGCCAGCAGCTTTGGGACAGGGGACGAGCAGTACTTC.

The rearrangement uses TRBV11-1 and TRBJ2-1; 9 bases align to TRBD2. Germline V gene lookup returns CDR1 SGHAT and CDR2 FQDESV (reference sequence). V lost 4 bases to trimming and J lost 3 bases; unmatched junction nucleotides: 4. The CDR3 is made up of 15 amino acids. The CDR3 sequence is CASSSMTSGYNEQFF. The CDR3 bases are TGTGCCAGCAGCTCGATGACTAGCGGCTACAATGAGCAGTTCTTC. The whole variable domain, filled in from reference TRBV11-1 and TRBJ2-1, reads EAEVAQSPRYKITEKSQAVAFWCDPISGHATLYWYRQILGQGPELLVQFQDESVVDDSQLPKDRFSAERLKGVDSTLKIQPAELGDSAMYLCASSSMTSGYNEQFFGPGTRLTVL.

The rearrangement links TRBV6-5 to TRBJ1-1, with D unresolved. Per the germline V gene, CDR1 is MNHEY and CDR2 is SVGAGI. The ends were cut back, 3 bases at V and 5 bases at J, with 10 bases in the middle. The CDR3 covers 13 residues. DNA for the CDR3: TGTGCCAGCAGTTATAGTCCGGAGACTGAAGCTTTCTTT. Protein sequence: CASSYSPETEAFF.

This clone was detected ten times or more. Other DNA sequences in this specimen translate into the identical CDR3. The chain has TRBV19 and TRBJ2-5, with D tentatively TRBD1 (6 bases). Germline V CDR1 and CDR2: LNHDA, SQIVND (reference sequence). The V and J ends lost 8 bases and 4 bases respectively, with 11 bases between them. The CDR3 extends over 12 amino acids. CDR3 in amino acids: CASRQAGETQYF. The CDR3 DNA reads TGTGCCAGTCGACAGGCGGGAGAGACCCAGTACTTC.

The genes are TRBV7-8 and TRBJ2-7; 10 bases agree with TRBD1. Trimming at V came to 5 bases and at J to 10 bases, leaving 11 bases not matched to a gene. The CDR3 length is 14 residues. Germline V gene sequence: CDR1 SGHVS, CDR2 FQNEAQ. CDR3 protein: CASSHPGQGSFQYF. Here the CDR3 DNA reads TGTGCCAGCAGCCACCCGGGACAGGGGTCTTTCCAGTACTTC.